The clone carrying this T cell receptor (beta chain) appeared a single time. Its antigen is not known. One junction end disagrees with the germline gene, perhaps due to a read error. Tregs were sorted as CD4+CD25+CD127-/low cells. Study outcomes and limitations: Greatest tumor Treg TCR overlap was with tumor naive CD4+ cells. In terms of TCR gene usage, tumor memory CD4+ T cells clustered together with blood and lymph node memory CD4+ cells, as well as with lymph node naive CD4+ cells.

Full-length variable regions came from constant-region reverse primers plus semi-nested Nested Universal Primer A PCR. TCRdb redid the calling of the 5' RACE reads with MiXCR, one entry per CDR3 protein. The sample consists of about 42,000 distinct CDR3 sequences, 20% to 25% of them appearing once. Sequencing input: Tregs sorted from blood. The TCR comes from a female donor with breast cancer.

CDR3 DNA: TGTGTCAGCAGCGTAGATACGGGACAGACAAACAATGAGCAGTTCTTC. It yields the protein CVSSVDTGQTNNEQFF. The V gene is TRBV9, the J gene TRBJ2-1, with 7 bases fitting TRBD1. This CDR3 comprises 16 residues. Germline-derived CDR1 and CDR2 are SGDLS and YYNGEE.